These T cell receptor beta chains were read from a single sample in a study of blood T cell repertoires in COVID-19. Method: immunoSEQ multiplex PCR; TCRdb's copy keeps in-frame clones and lacks some. This sample yields 150,000 or so clones, of which 70% to 90% are seen a single time; about 1.6% belongs to the top ten. The specimen was peripheral blood. Every receptor here comes from a woman aged 60-75 years with acute or convalescent COVID-19. Both conserved end residues are part of each CDR3. The D gene is left open where the match is weak. Clone size is not always given. Where it is, it says once, few, many or a class for expanded clones.

abundance: NA
v_gene: TRBV5-6
d_gene: NA
j_gene: TRBJ2-2
CDR3aa: CASSLVLGGGELFF
CDR3nt: TGTGCCAGCAGCTTGGTTCTTGGCGGCGGGGAGCTGTTTTTT

abundance: NA
v_gene: TRBV19
d_gene: TRBD2
j_gene: TRBJ2-3
CDR3aa: CASRAGVLDTQYF
CDR3nt: TGTGCCAGTAGGGCGGGAGTATTAGATACGCAGTATTTT

abundance: NA
v_gene: TRBV7-2
d_gene: NA
j_gene: TRBJ2-6
CDR3aa: CASSLNTGANVLTF
CDR3nt: TGTGCCAGCAGCTTAAACACTGGGGCCAACGTCCTGACTTTC

abundance: NA
v_gene: TRBV7-2
d_gene: TRBD2
j_gene: TRBJ2-1
CDR3aa: CASSPAGGTYNEQFF
CDR3nt: TGTGCCAGCAGCCCAGCGGGGGGAACCTACAATGAGCAGTTCTTC

abundance: few
v_gene: TRBV28
d_gene: TRBD1
j_gene: TRBJ1-1
CDR3aa: CASSTTGAGINTEAFF
CDR3nt: TGTGCCAGCAGCACCACAGGGGCGGGAATTAACACTGAAGCTTTCTTT

abundance: once
v_gene: TRBV28
d_gene: TRBD2
j_gene: TRBJ2-7
CDR3aa: CASSTSGTSVYEQYF
CDR3nt: TGTGCCAGCAGCACCTCCGGGACTAGCGTCTACGAGCAGTACTTC

abundance: NA
v_gene: TRBV5-1
d_gene: NA
j_gene: TRBJ2-4
CDR3aa: CASSLDAGWNIQYF
CDR3nt: TGCGCCAGCAGCTTGGATGCAGGGTGGAACATTCAGTACTTC

abundance: once
v_gene: TRBV11-3
d_gene: NA
j_gene: TRBJ1-1
CDR3aa: CASSLGRAEAFF
CDR3nt: TGTGCCAGCAGCTTGGGGAGGGCTGAAGCTTTCTTT

abundance: once
v_gene: TRBV18
d_gene: NA
j_gene: TRBJ1-6
CDR3aa: CASSPPGSPGNSPLHF
CDR3nt: TGTGCCAGCTCACCCCCGGGAAGCCCGGGAAATTCACCCCTCCACTTT

abundance: NA
v_gene: TRBV27
d_gene: NA
j_gene: TRBJ2-7
CDR3aa: CASSLQGAHYEQYF
CDR3nt: TGTGCCAGCAGCCTACAGGGAGCCCACTACGAGCAGTACTTC

abundance: NA
v_gene: TRBV5-4
d_gene: TRBD1
j_gene: TRBJ1-2
CDR3aa: CASSQWTGGYGYTF
CDR3nt: TGTGCCAGCAGCCAATGGACAGGGGGCTATGGCTACACCTTC

abundance: NA
v_gene: TRBV6-2/TRBV6-3
d_gene: TRBD1
j_gene: TRBJ1-1
CDR3aa: CASSYSAGGESEAFF
CDR3nt: TGTGCCAGCAGTTACTCTGCAGGGGGCGAAAGTGAAGCTTTCTTT

abundance: NA
v_gene: TRBV7-2
d_gene: NA
j_gene: TRBJ2-3
CDR3aa: CASSLAGTSRTDTQYF
CDR3nt: TGTGCCAGCAGCTTAGCTGGGACTTCTCGCACAGATACGCAGTATTTT

abundance: NA
v_gene: TRBV5-1
d_gene: TRBD1
j_gene: TRBJ2-5
CDR3aa: CASSSPGGPTQYF
CDR3nt: TGCGCCAGCAGCTCGCCAGGGGGCCCCACCCAGTACTTC

abundance: NA
v_gene: TRBV6-5
d_gene: TRBD1
j_gene: TRBJ1-2
CDR3aa: CASSYNLQGGYGYTF
CDR3nt: TGTGCCAGCAGTTACAACCTACAGGGGGGCTATGGCTACACCTTC

abundance: few
v_gene: TRBV5-5
d_gene: TRBD1
j_gene: TRBJ2-7
CDR3aa: CASSTTGSRYEQYF
CDR3nt: TGTGCCAGCAGCACGACAGGGAGTCGCTACGAGCAGTACTTC

abundance: once
v_gene: TRBV24-1
d_gene: NA
j_gene: TRBJ2-3
CDR3aa: CATSPLGLGDTQYF
CDR3nt: TGTGCCACCAGTCCACTAGGGCTTGGAGATACGCAGTATTTT

abundance: NA
v_gene: TRBV28
d_gene: NA
j_gene: TRBJ2-4
CDR3aa: CASSVPAGGQNIQYF
CDR3nt: TGTGCCAGCAGTGTTCCGGCAGGGGGGCAAAACATTCAGTACTTC

abundance: NA
v_gene: TRBV13
d_gene: TRBD1
j_gene: TRBJ1-6
CDR3aa: CASSPPTGTNSPLHF
CDR3nt: TGTGCCAGCAGCCCCCCGACAGGGACTAATTCACCCCTCCACTTT

abundance: NA
v_gene: TRBV7-3
d_gene: TRBD2
j_gene: TRBJ2-1
CDR3aa: CASSPRLAGANEQFF
CDR3nt: TGTGCCAGCAGCCCTCGACTAGCGGGGGCCAATGAGCAGTTCTTC

abundance: NA
v_gene: TRBV20-1
d_gene: NA
j_gene: TRBJ1-5
CDR3aa: CSASLLDGRQPQHF
CDR3nt: TGCAGTGCTAGTTTACTGGATGGGCGTCAGCCCCAGCATTTT

abundance: NA
v_gene: TRBV19
d_gene: TRBD1
j_gene: TRBJ1-1
CDR3aa: CASSMRQGVSAEAFF
CDR3nt: TGTGCCAGTAGTATGAGGCAGGGGGTTTCGGCTGAAGCTTTCTTT

abundance: once
v_gene: TRBV6-2/TRBV6-3
d_gene: NA
j_gene: TRBJ2-5
CDR3aa: CASSPWGEVKETQYF
CDR3nt: TGTGCCAGCAGCCCCTGGGGGGAGGTCAAAGAGACCCAGTACTTC

abundance: NA
v_gene: TRBV4-3
d_gene: NA
j_gene: TRBJ1-1
CDR3aa: CASSQDSVGGRMAFF
CDR3nt: TGCGCCAGCAGCCAAGATTCGGTCGGGGGTCGAATGGCTTTCTTT

abundance: NA
v_gene: TRBV28
d_gene: NA
j_gene: TRBJ1-2
CDR3aa: CATFQDTNYGYTF
CDR3nt: TGTGCCACCTTCCAAGACACGAACTATGGCTACACCTTC

abundance: NA
v_gene: TRBV7-2
d_gene: TRBD1
j_gene: TRBJ1-5
CDR3aa: CASSFGTDDQPQHF
CDR3nt: TGTGCCAGCAGCTTTGGGACAGACGATCAGCCCCAGCATTTT

abundance: NA
v_gene: TRBV9
d_gene: TRBD1
j_gene: TRBJ2-3
CDR3aa: CASSELSGQFTDTQYF
CDR3nt: TGTGCCAGCAGCGAACTCTCGGGACAGTTCACAGATACGCAGTATTTT

abundance: NA
v_gene: TRBV28
d_gene: NA
j_gene: TRBJ1-2
CDR3aa: CASSFPGGFYGYTF
CDR3nt: TGTGCCAGCAGTTTCCCCGGCGGTTTCTATGGCTACACCTTC

abundance: NA
v_gene: TRBV7-3
d_gene: NA
j_gene: TRBJ1-2
CDR3aa: CASSLTSLHGYTF
CDR3nt: TGTGCCAGCAGCTTAACTTCCCTTCATGGCTACACCTTC

abundance: NA
v_gene: TRBV3-1/TRBV3-2
d_gene: NA
j_gene: TRBJ2-2
CDR3aa: CASSQTSINTGELFF
CDR3nt: TGTGCCAGCAGCCAAACTTCTATCAACACCGGGGAGCTGTTTTTT

abundance: NA
v_gene: TRBV30
d_gene: TRBD1
j_gene: TRBJ1-5
CDR3aa: CAWGYRGEQPQHF
CDR3nt: TGTGCCTGGGGCTACAGGGGAGAACAGCCCCAGCATTTT

abundance: few
v_gene: TRBV7-7
d_gene: TRBD2
j_gene: TRBJ2-1
CDR3aa: CASSLSGGHNEQFF
CDR3nt: TGTGCTAGCAGTCTTAGCGGGGGGCACAATGAGCAGTTCTTC

abundance: NA
v_gene: TRBV7-2
d_gene: NA
j_gene: TRBJ2-2
CDR3aa: CASSLVIGGDTGELFF
CDR3nt: TGTGCCAGCAGCTTAGTGATTGGAGGGGACACCGGGGAGCTGTTTTTT

abundance: NA
v_gene: TRBV27
d_gene: NA
j_gene: TRBJ1-1
CDR3aa: CASRANAGYTEAFF
CDR3nt: TGTGCCAGCAGAGCCAACGCAGGATACACTGAAGCTTTCTTT

abundance: NA
v_gene: TRBV6-1
d_gene: TRBD1
j_gene: TRBJ2-3
CDR3aa: CASSEWGQGAGDTQYF
CDR3nt: TGTGCCAGCAGTGAATGGGGACAGGGGGCCGGAGATACGCAGTATTTT

abundance: NA
v_gene: TRBV6-6
d_gene: TRBD1
j_gene: TRBJ2-7
CDR3aa: CASSITGTGGREQYF
CDR3nt: TGTGCCAGCAGTATTACCGGGACAGGGGGCCGGGAGCAGTACTTC

abundance: few
v_gene: TRBV5-4
d_gene: NA
j_gene: TRBJ1-2
CDR3aa: CASSHSRGGGYGYTF
CDR3nt: TGTGCCAGCAGCCATTCCAGGGGCGGGGGCTATGGCTACACCTTC

abundance: NA
v_gene: TRBV9
d_gene: NA
j_gene: TRBJ2-2
CDR3aa: CASSPGHMTGELFF
CDR3nt: TGTGCCAGCAGCCCGGGACATATGACCGGGGAGCTGTTTTTT

abundance: NA
v_gene: TRBV30
d_gene: TRBD1
j_gene: TRBJ2-1
CDR3aa: CAWLGTGAYNEQFF
CDR3nt: TGTGCCTGGCTGGGGACAGGGGCCTACAATGAGCAGTTCTTC

abundance: NA
v_gene: TRBV18
d_gene: NA
j_gene: TRBJ2-7
CDR3aa: CASSPGVYSYEQYF
CDR3nt: TGTGCCAGCTCACCCGGGGTCTACTCCTACGAGCAGTACTTC

abundance: once
v_gene: TRBV4-3
d_gene: TRBD2
j_gene: TRBJ2-3
CDR3aa: CASSHSWTSGLTDTQYF
CDR3nt: TGCGCCAGCAGCCACTCATGGACTAGCGGCCTCACAGATACGCAGTATTTT

abundance: NA
v_gene: TRBV28
d_gene: TRBD1
j_gene: TRBJ1-2
CDR3aa: CASSLVLSLTGARGYTF
CDR3nt: TGTGCCAGCAGTTTAGTCCTGAGTCTGACAGGGGCTAGGGGCTACACCTTC

abundance: NA
v_gene: TRBV28
d_gene: NA
j_gene: TRBJ1-6
CDR3aa: CASSSSRGVHNSPLHF
CDR3nt: TGTGCCAGCAGTTCGTCCCGAGGCGTCCATAATTCACCCCTCCACTTT

abundance: NA
v_gene: TRBV10-1
d_gene: TRBD2
j_gene: TRBJ2-2
CDR3aa: CARSSGVTGELFF
CDR3nt: TGCGCCAGGTCTAGCGGGGTCACCGGGGAGCTGTTTTTT

abundance: NA
v_gene: TRBV4-3
d_gene: NA
j_gene: TRBJ1-2
CDR3aa: CASSQARDYGYTF
CDR3nt: TGCGCCAGCAGCCAAGCCAGGGACTATGGCTACACCTTC

abundance: NA
v_gene: TRBV6-2/TRBV6-3
d_gene: TRBD2
j_gene: TRBJ2-3
CDR3aa: CASSPFSILAGVADTQYF
CDR3nt: TGTGCCAGCAGTCCCTTCTCGATTCTAGCGGGGGTCGCAGATACGCAGTATTTT

abundance: NA
v_gene: TRBV19
d_gene: NA
j_gene: TRBJ2-1
CDR3aa: CASSRAPSQSSYNEQFF
CDR3nt: TGTGCCAGTAGTAGGGCTCCCAGCCAGAGCTCCTACAATGAGCAGTTCTTC

abundance: NA
v_gene: TRBV7-3
d_gene: NA
j_gene: TRBJ2-2
CDR3aa: CASSQGGANTGELFF
CDR3nt: TGTGCCAGCAGCCAGGGGGGCGCGAACACCGGGGAGCTGTTTTTT

abundance: NA
v_gene: TRBV25-1
d_gene: TRBD1
j_gene: TRBJ1-1
CDR3aa: CASSEPGGKTEAFF
CDR3nt: TGTGCCAGCAGTGAACCAGGGGGCAAGACAGAAGCTTTCTTT

abundance: NA
v_gene: TRBV4-1
d_gene: TRBD1
j_gene: TRBJ2-7
CDR3aa: CASSQGPGQAPYEQYF
CDR3nt: TGCGCCAGCAGCCAGGGACCGGGACAGGCCCCCTACGAGCAGTACTTC

abundance: NA
v_gene: TRBV12-3/TRBV12-4
d_gene: NA
j_gene: TRBJ2-2
CDR3aa: CAWGEANTGELFF
CDR3nt: TGTGCCTGGGGAGAGGCGAACACCGGGGAGCTGTTTTTT

abundance: NA
v_gene: TRBV6-5
d_gene: NA
j_gene: TRBJ1-5
CDR3aa: CASTERDTNQPQHF
CDR3nt: TGTGCCAGCACAGAACGGGACACTAATCAGCCCCAGCATTTT

abundance: NA
v_gene: TRBV4-2
d_gene: TRBD1
j_gene: TRBJ1-1
CDR3aa: CASSQADRGAFF
CDR3nt: TGTGCCAGCAGCCAAGCCGACAGGGGCGCTTTCTTT

abundance: NA
v_gene: TRBV7-3
d_gene: TRBD1
j_gene: TRBJ1-1
CDR3aa: CASSLDRGSTEAFF
CDR3nt: TGTGCCAGCAGCTTGGACAGGGGGAGCACTGAAGCTTTCTTT